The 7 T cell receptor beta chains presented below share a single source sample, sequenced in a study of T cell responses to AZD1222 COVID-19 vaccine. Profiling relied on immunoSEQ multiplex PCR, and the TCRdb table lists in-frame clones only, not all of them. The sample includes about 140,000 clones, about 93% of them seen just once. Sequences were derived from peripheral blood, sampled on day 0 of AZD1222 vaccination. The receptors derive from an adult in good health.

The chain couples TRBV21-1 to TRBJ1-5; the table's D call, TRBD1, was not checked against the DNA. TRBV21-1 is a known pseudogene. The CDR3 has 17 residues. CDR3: CASSQPRRTGVVQPQHF. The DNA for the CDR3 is TGTGCCAGCAGCCAACCGAGGCGGACAGGGGTCGTCCAGCCCCAGCATTTT.

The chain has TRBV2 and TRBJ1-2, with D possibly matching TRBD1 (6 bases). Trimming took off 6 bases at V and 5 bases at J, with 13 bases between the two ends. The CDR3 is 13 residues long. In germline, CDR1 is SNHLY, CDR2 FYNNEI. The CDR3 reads CASRGAESYGYTF. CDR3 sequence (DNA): TGTGCCAGCAGGGGGGCTGAATCTTATGGCTACACCTTC. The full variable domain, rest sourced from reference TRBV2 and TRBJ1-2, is EPEVTQTPSHQVTQMGQEVILRCVPISNHLYFYWYRQILGQKVEFLVSFYNNEISEKSEIFDDQFSVERPDGSNFTLKIRSTKLEDSAMYFCASRGAESYGYTFGSGTRLTVV.

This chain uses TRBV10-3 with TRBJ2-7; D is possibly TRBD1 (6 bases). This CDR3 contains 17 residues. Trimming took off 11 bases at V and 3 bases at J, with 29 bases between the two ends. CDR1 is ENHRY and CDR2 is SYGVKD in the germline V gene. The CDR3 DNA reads TGTGCCCTATTCTTTACCCCCACAGGACAGAGACTCTACGAGCAGTACTTC. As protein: CALFFTPTGQRLYEQYF.

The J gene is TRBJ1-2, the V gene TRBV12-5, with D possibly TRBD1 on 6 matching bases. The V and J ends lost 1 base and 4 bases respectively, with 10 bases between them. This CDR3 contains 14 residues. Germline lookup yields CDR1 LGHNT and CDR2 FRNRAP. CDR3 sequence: CASGLGNRAYGYTF. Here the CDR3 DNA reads TGTGCTAGTGGTTTGGGAAACAGGGCCTATGGCTACACCTTC. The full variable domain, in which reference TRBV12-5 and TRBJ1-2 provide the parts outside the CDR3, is DARVTQTPRHKVTEMGQEVTMRCQPILGHNTVFWYRQTMMQGLELLAYFRNRAPLDDSGMPKDRFSAEMPDATLATLKIQPSEPRDSAVYFCASGLGNRAYGYTFGSGTRLTVV.

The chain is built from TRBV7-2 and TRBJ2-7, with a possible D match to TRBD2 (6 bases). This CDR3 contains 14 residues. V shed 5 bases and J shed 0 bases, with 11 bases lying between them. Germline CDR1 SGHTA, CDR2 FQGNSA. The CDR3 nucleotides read TGTGCCAGCAGCCCCCGGGGGTCCTCCTACGAGCAGTACTTC. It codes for CASSPRGSSYEQYF.

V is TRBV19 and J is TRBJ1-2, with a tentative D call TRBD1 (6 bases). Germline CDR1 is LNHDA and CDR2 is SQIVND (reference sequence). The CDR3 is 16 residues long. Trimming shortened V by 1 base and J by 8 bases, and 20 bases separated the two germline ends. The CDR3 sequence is CASSIAPIGGIYGYTF. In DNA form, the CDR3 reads TGTGCCAGTAGTATAGCCCCAATAGGGGGGATCTACGGCTACACCTTC.

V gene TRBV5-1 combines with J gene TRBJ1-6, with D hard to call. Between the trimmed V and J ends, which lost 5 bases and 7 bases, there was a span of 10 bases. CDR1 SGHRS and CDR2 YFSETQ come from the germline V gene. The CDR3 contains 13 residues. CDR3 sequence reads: CASSPWSNSPLHF. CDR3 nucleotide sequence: TGCGCCAGCAGTCCCTGGTCGAATTCACCCCTCCACTTT.